This TCR beta chain was retrieved from a study of cytomegalovirus exposure and HLA in healthy donors. Study in general: HLA-typed donors contributed around 85 million unique TCRs, which were held in an early data release.

The primer mix had 60 Vbeta and 13 Jbeta primers. The repertoire was sequenced with immunoSEQ multiplex PCR; TCRdb's copy has only in-frame clones and lacks some. The profile covers about 140,000 clones, with around three quarters appearing a single time and around 2.5% taken by the ten largest. Germline CDR1 reads SGHRS; CDR2 reads YFSETQ. The CDR3 runs to 15 residues. V lost 1 base, J lost 4 bases, and 11 bases lay in between. The receptor was derived from a woman aged 18 to 35 in good health and CMV-seropositive. The sample comprised PBMCs. The V and J genes are TRBV5-1 and TRBJ1-4; possibly TRBD1 for D (5 bases). CDR3 DNA sequence: TGCGCCAGCAGCTTGACCGGGGGAGGTAATGAAAAACTGTTTTTT. Translation: CASSLTGGGNEKLFF.